These T cell receptor beta chains were read from a single sample in a study of T cell repertoires in cytomegalovirus infection. TCRdb passed the reads through MiXCR, listing each CDR3 protein once. The sample shows around 530,000 distinct CDR3 sequences, about 25% of them seen only once. Specimen: PBMCs. The receptors were sampled from a human donor in good health (CMV status not recorded). Some clones in this sample may be carry-over from other donors' samples. CDR3s include the opening cysteine and the closing phenylalanine or tryptophan. D genes are given only for firm matches. Some rows mark clone size as missing; the rest say once, few, many or name a class of expanded clone.

D: NA
J: TRBJ2-4
length: 12
size: few
V: TRBV6-2/TRBV6-3
CDR3: CASSYQKNIQYF
DNA: TGTGCCAGCAGTTATCAGAAAAACATTCAGTACTTC

D: NA
J: TRBJ2-1
length: 13
size: few
V: TRBV6-2/TRBV6-3
CDR3: CASSYQGSNEQFF
DNA: TGTGCCAGCAGTTACCAGGGGAGTAATGAGCAGTTCTTC

D: NA
J: TRBJ2-1
length: 12
size: NA
V: TRBV7-2
CDR3: CASSLVPEVQFF
DNA: TGTGCCAGCAGCTTAGTACCCGAGGTGCAGTTCTTC

D: TRBD1
J: TRBJ1-6
length: 16
size: many
V: TRBV7-2
CDR3: CASSLIGQGGNSPLHF
DNA: TGTGCCAGCAGCTTAATAGGCCAGGGGGGCAATTCACCCCTCCACTTT

D: TRBD1
J: TRBJ1-2
length: 16
size: NA
V: TRBV11-3
CDR3: CASSLSGGGFLYGYTF
DNA: TGTGCCAGCAGCTTATCAGGGGGTGGTTTCCTCTATGGCTACACCTTC

D: NA
J: TRBJ2-5
length: 14
size: many
V: TRBV7-6
CDR3: CASSLAYRAETQYF
DNA: TGTGCCAGCAGCTTAGCATACAGGGCGGAGACCCAGTACTTC

D: NA
J: TRBJ2-5
length: 14
size: NA
V: TRBV11-2
CDR3: CASSPSYSQETQYF
DNA: TGTGCCAGCAGCCCTAGCTACAGTCAAGAGACCCAGTACTTC

D: NA
J: TRBJ2-1
length: 17
size: NA
V: TRBV7-6
CDR3: CASSQSPRGSGYNEQFF
DNA: TGTGCCAGCAGCCAGTCTCCTAGAGGCTCGGGATACAATGAGCAGTTCTTC

D: NA
J: TRBJ2-3
length: 14
size: few
V: TRBV27
CDR3: CASSLMGETDTQYF
DNA: TGTGCCAGCAGTTTAATGGGGGAGACAGATACGCAGTATTTT

D: TRBD1
J: TRBJ1-3
length: 18
size: few
V: TRBV12-3/TRBV12-4
CDR3: CASSLQSLGQGGGNTIYF
DNA: TGTGCCAGCAGTTTACAATCTCTCGGGCAGGGGGGAGGAAACACCATATATTTT

D: NA
J: TRBJ2-7
length: 14
size: many
V: TRBV7-6
CDR3: CASSESGDLYEQYF
DNA: TGTGCCAGCAGCGAATCAGGGGACCTATACGAGCAGTACTTC

D: TRBD1
J: TRBJ1-5
length: 15
size: NA
V: TRBV6-5
CDR3: CASSGQGAGNQPQHF
DNA: TGTGCCAGCAGCGGACAGGGCGCAGGCAATCAGCCCCAGCATTTT

D: NA
J: TRBJ1-6
length: 16
size: NA
V: TRBV4-3
CDR3: CASSQDRGFRLSPLHF
DNA: TGCGCCAGCAGCCAAGATCGAGGGTTTCGACTTTCACCCCTCCACTTT

D: NA
J: TRBJ1-1
length: 16
size: many
V: TRBV7-8
CDR3: CASSLQTRTMNTEAFF
DNA: TGTGCCAGCTCCCTCCAGACACGGACTATGAACACTGAAGCTTTCTTT

D: NA
J: TRBJ1-4
length: 15
size: NA
V: TRBV28
CDR3: CASSLAGPGNEKLFF
DNA: TGTGCCAGCAGTTTAGCGGGACCGGGCAATGAAAAACTGTTTTTT

D: NA
J: TRBJ2-6
length: 16
size: NA
V: TRBV7-3
CDR3: CASSSLGGSGANVLTF
DNA: TGTGCCAGCAGCTCCCTAGGGGGGTCCGGGGCCAACGTCCTGACTTTC

D: TRBD2
J: TRBJ2-1
length: 12
size: NA
V: TRBV23-1
CDR3: CALLGGYNEQFF
DNA: TGCGCCCTCCTGGGGGGGTACAATGAGCAGTTCTTC

D: NA
J: TRBJ1-5
length: 14
size: NA
V: TRBV12-3/TRBV12-4
CDR3: CASCSGNRNQPQHF
DNA: TGTGCCAGCTGCTCGGGCAATCGCAATCAGCCCCAGCATTTT

D: NA
J: TRBJ1-2
length: 12
size: many
V: TRBV7-2
CDR3: CASSLSLYGYTF
DNA: TGTGCCAGCAGCTTATCACTATATGGCTACACCTTC

D: NA
J: TRBJ2-6
length: 16
size: few
V: TRBV5-4
CDR3: CASSLAGRPGANVLTF
DNA: TGTGCCAGCAGCTTGGCAGGGCGACCTGGGGCCAACGTCCTGACTTTC

D: NA
J: TRBJ1-5
length: 14
size: few
V: TRBV4-3
CDR3: CASSLGQTDQPQHF
DNA: TGCGCCAGCAGCCTAGGACAGACTGATCAGCCCCAGCATTTT

D: NA
J: TRBJ2-7
length: 14
size: few
V: TRBV7-6
CDR3: CASSLGGQGREQYF
DNA: TGTGCCAGCAGCTTAGGGGGGCAGGGCCGCGAGCAGTACTTC

D: TRBD1
J: TRBJ1-2
length: 16
size: NA
V: TRBV19
CDR3: CASSIYGRGRDYGYTF
DNA: TGTGCCAGTAGTATTTACGGCAGGGGGCGCGACTATGGCTACACCTTC

D: TRBD1
J: TRBJ2-7
length: 12
size: NA
V: TRBV5-5
CDR3: CASAGTAYEQYF
DNA: TGTGCCAGCGCCGGGACAGCCTACGAGCAGTACTTC

D: NA
J: TRBJ1-1
length: 12
size: NA
V: TRBV15
CDR3: CATSSAEHRAFF
DNA: TGTGCCACCAGCAGTGCGGAACACAGGGCTTTCTTT

D: TRBD2
J: TRBJ2-7
length: 19
size: few
V: TRBV7-9
CDR3: CASSLWGAGGPLPPYEQYF
DNA: TGTGCCAGCAGCTTATGGGGTGCGGGGGGGCCGCTGCCCCCCTACGAGCAGTACTTC

D: NA
J: TRBJ1-1
length: 13
size: few
V: TRBV19
CDR3: CASKEGLNTEAFF
DNA: TGTGCCAGTAAAGAAGGGTTGAACACTGAAGCTTTCTTT

D: TRBD1
J: TRBJ1-2
length: 12
size: NA
V: TRBV19
CDR3: CASTRDRDGYTF
DNA: TGTGCCAGTACAAGGGACAGGGATGGCTACACCTTC

D: TRBD2
J: TRBJ2-5
length: 16
size: many
V: TRBV28
CDR3: CASSLELAGLQETQYF
DNA: TGTGCCAGCAGTTTAGAGCTAGCGGGGCTCCAAGAGACCCAGTACTTC

D: TRBD2
J: TRBJ2-5
length: 16
size: many
V: TRBV7-2
CDR3: CATSGTSGSPGETQYF
DNA: TGTGCCACCTCCGGGACTAGCGGAAGTCCAGGGGAGACCCAGTACTTC

D: TRBD2
J: TRBJ2-1
length: 14
size: once
V: TRBV3-1
CDR3: CASSQGTSGRQQFF
DNA: TGTGCCAGCAGCCAAGGGACTAGCGGGCGCCAGCAGTTCTTC

D: NA
J: TRBJ2-7
length: 14
size: many
V: TRBV7-2
CDR3: CASSPDRVAYEQYF
DNA: TGTGCCAGCAGCCCAGATAGGGTGGCCTACGAGCAGTACTTC

D: NA
J: TRBJ2-1
length: 14
size: many
V: TRBV7-2
CDR3: CASSPDGRGNEQFF
DNA: TGTGCCAGCAGCCCCGACGGCAGGGGCAATGAGCAGTTCTTC

D: NA
J: TRBJ1-5
length: 17
size: NA
V: TRBV4-1
CDR3: CASSQDPGRGGMIAQHF
DNA: TGTGCCAGCAGCCAAGATCCGGGGAGGGGGGGGATGATAGCCCAGCATTTT

D: NA
J: TRBJ2-2
length: 17
size: NA
V: TRBV6-2/TRBV6-3
CDR3: CASSYSWTKMDTGELFF
DNA: TGTGCCAGCAGTTACAGTTGGACTAAAATGGACACCGGGGAGCTGTTTTTT

D: TRBD2
J: TRBJ2-7
length: 17
size: few
V: TRBV28
CDR3: CASSLFLAGVPQSAQYF
DNA: TGTGCCAGCAGTTTATTCCTAGCGGGAGTCCCCCAGTCAGCGCAGTACTTC

D: TRBD2
J: TRBJ2-1
length: 16
size: NA
V: TRBV3-1
CDR3: CASSQWTSGSADEQFF
DNA: TGTGCCAGCAGCCAGTGGACTAGCGGGAGTGCCGATGAGCAGTTCTTC